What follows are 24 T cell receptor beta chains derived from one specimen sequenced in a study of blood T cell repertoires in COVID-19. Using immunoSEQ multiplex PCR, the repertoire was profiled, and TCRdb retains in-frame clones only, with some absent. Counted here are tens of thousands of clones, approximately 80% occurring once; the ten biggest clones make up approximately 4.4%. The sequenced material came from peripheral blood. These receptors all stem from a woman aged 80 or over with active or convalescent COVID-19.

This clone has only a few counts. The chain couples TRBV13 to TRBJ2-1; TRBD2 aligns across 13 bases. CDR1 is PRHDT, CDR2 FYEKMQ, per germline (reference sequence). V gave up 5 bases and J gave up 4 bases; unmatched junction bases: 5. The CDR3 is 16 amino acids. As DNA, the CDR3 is TGTGCCAGCAGCAAGGGACTAGCGGGGCTGTACAATGAGCAGTTCTTC. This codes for CASSKGLAGLYNEQFF. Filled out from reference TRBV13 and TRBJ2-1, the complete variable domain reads AAGVIQSPRHLIKEKRETATLKCYPIPRHDTVYWYQQGPGQDPQFLISFYEKMQSDKGSIPDRFSAQQFSDYHSELNMSSLELGDSALYFCASSKGLAGLYNEQFFGPGTRLTVL.

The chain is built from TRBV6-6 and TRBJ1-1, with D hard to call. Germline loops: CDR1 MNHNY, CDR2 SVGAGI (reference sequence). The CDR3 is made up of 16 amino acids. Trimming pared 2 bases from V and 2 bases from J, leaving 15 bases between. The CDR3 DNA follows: TGTGCCAGCAGTTACGGAGCCGTGGGAGCAAACACTGAAGCTTTCTTT. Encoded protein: CASSYGAVGANTEAFF.

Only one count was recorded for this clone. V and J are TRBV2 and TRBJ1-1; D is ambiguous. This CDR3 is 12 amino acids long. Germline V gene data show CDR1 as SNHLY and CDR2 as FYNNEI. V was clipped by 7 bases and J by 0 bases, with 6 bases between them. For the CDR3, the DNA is TGTGCCAGCATAGTCATGAACACTGAAGCTTTCTTT. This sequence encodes CASIVMNTEAFF.

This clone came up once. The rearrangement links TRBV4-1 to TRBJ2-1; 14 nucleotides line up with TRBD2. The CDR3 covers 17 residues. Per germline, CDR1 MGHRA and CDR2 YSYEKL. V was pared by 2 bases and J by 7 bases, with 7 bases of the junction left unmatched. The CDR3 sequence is CASSQHTGTSGRNEQFF. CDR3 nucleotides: TGCGCCAGCAGCCAACATACCGGGACTAGCGGGAGAAATGAGCAGTTCTTC.

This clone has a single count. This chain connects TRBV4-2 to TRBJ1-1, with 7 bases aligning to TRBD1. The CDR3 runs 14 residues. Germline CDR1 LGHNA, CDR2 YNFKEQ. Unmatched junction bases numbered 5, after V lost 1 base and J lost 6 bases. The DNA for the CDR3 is TGTGCCAGCAGCCAAGGACAGGGAGTCCCTGAAGCTTTCTTT. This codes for CASSQGQGVPEAFF.

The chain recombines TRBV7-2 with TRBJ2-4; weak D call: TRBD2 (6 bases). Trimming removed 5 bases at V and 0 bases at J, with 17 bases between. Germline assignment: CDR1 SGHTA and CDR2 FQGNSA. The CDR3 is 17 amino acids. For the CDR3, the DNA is TGTGCCAGCAGCCCTAGCAGACTAGGTTTAGCCAAAAACATTCAGTACTTC. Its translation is CASSPSRLGLAKNIQYF.

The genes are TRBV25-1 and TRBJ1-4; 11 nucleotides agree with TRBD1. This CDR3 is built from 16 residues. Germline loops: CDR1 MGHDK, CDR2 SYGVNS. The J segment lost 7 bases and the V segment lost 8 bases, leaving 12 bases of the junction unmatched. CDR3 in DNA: TGTGCCAGCTTCGGATTGGGGGGACAGGGGGGTGAAAAACTGTTTTTT. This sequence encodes CASFGLGGQGGEKLFF.

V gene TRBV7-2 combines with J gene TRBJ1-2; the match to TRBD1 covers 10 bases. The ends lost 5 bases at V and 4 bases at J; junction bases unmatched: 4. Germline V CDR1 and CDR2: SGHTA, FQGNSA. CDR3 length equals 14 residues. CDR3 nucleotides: TGTGCCAGCAGCGGACAGGGGGGGAGCTATGGCTACACCTTC. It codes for CASSGQGGSYGYTF. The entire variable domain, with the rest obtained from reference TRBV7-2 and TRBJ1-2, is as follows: GAGVSQSPSNKVTEKGKDVELRCDPISGHTALYWYRQSLGQGLEFLIYFQGNSAPDKSGLPSDRFSAERTGGSVSTLTIQRTQQEDSAVYLCASSGQGGSYGYTFGSGTRLTVV.

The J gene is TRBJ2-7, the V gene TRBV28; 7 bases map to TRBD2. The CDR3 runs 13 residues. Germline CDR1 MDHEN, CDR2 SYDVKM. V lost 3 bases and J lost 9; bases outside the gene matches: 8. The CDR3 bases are TGTGCCAGCAGTTTTCGGACTAGTGCAGGGCAGTACTTC. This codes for CASSFRTSAGQYF.

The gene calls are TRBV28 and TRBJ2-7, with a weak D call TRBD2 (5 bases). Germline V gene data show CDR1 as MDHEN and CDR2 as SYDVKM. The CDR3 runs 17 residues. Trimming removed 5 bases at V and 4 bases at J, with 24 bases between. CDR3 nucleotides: TGTGCCAGCAGTAGTAGATGGAGCGGCCCCGGCGCTTACGAGCAGTACTTC. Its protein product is CASSSRWSGPGAYEQYF. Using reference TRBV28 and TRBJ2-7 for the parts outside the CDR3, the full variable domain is DVKVTQSSRYLVKRTGEKVFLECVQDMDHENMFWYRQDPGLGLRLIYFSYDVKMKEKGDIPEGYSVSREKKERFSLILESASTNQTSMYLCASSSRWSGPGAYEQYFGPGTRLTVT.

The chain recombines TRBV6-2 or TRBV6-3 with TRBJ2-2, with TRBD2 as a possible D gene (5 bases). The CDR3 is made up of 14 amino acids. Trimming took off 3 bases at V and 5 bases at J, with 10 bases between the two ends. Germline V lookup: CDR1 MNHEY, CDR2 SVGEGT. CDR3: CASSYPGITGELFF. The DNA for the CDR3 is TGTGCCAGCAGTTATCCCGGGATAACCGGGGAGCTGTTTTTT.

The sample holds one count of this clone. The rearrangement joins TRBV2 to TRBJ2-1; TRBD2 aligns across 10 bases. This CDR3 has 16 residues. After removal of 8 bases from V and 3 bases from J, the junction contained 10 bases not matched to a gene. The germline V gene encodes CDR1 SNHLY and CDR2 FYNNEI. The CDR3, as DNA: TGTGCCAGCGCTTCCGCCGGGACTAGCGTCTACAATGAGCAGTTCTTC. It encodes CASASAGTSVYNEQFF.

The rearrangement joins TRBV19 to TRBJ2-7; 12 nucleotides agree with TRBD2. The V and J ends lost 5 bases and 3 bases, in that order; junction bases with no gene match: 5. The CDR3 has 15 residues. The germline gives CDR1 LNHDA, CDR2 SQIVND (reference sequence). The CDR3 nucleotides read TGTGCCAGTAGTCCTCGGACTAGCGGGATCTACGAGCAGTACTTC. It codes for CASSPRTSGIYEQYF.

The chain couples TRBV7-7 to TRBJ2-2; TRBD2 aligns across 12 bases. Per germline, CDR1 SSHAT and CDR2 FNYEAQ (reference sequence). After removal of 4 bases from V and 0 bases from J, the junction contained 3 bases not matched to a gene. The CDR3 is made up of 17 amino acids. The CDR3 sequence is CASSSRTSGTNTGELFF. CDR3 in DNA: TGTGCCAGCAGCTCCCGGACTAGCGGGACGAACACCGGGGAGCTGTTTTTT.

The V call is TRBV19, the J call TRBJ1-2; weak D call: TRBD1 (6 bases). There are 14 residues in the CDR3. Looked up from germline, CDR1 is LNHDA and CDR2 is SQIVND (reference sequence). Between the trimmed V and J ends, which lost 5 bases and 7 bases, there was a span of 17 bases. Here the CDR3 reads CASSEGQTRSGYTF. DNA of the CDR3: TGTGCCAGTAGTGAAGGACAGACCCGGAGTGGCTACACCTTC.

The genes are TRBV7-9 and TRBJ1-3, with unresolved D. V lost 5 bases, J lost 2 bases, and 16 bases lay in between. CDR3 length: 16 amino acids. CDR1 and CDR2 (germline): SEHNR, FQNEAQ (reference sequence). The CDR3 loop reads CASSGGYMAAGNTIYF. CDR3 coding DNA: TGTGCCAGCAGCGGAGGGTACATGGCGGCTGGAAACACCATATATTTT.

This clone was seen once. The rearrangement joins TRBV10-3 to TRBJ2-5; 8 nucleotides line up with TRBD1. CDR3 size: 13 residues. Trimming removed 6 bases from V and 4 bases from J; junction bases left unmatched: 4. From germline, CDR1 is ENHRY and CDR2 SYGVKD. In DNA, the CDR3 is TGTGCCATCAGGGATCAGGGGGCAGAGACCCAGTACTTC. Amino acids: CAIRDQGAETQYF.

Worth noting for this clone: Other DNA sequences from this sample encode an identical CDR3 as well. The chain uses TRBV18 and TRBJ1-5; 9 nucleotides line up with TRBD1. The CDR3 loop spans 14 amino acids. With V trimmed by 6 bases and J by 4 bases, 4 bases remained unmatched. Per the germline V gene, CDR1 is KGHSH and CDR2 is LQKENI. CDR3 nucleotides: TGTGCCAGCTCGCCGGGACAGGGAAATCAGCCCCAGCATTTT. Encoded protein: CASSPGQGNQPQHF.

The CDR3 loop is CASSLGLAGTDTQYF. Here the CDR3 DNA reads TGTGCCAGCAGCTTAGGACTAGCGGGGACAGATACGCAGTATTTT. The chain recombines TRBV7-3 with TRBJ2-3; 12 nucleotides match TRBD2. CDR3 size: 15 residues. V lost 2 bases to trimming and J lost 3 bases; unmatched junction nucleotides: 0. The germline gives CDR1 SGHTA, CDR2 FQGTGA.

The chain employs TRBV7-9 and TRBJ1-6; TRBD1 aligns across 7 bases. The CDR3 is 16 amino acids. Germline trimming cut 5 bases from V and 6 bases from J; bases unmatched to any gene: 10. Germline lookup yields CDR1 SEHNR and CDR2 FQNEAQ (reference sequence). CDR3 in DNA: TGTGCCAGCAGCCCAGGGGGTAAGCGGCGTAATTCACCCCTCCACTTT. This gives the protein CASSPGGKRRNSPLHF.

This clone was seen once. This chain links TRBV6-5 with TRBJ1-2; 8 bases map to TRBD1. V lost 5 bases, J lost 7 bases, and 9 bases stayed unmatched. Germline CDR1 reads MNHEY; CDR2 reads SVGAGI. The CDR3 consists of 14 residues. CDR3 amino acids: CASSTRGLKVGYTF. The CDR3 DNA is TGTGCCAGCAGTACCAGGGGGCTTAAGGTTGGCTACACCTTC.

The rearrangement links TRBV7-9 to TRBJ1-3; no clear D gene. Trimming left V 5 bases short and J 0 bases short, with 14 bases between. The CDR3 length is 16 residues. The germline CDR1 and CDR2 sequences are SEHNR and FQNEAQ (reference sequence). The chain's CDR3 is CASSTARSLSGNTIYF. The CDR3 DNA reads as TGTGCCAGCAGCACAGCCCGGTCACTCTCTGGAAACACCATATATTTT.

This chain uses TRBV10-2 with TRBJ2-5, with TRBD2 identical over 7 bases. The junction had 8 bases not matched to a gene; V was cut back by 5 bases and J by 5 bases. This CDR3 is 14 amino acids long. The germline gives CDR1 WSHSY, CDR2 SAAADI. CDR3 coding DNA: TGCGCCAGCAGTTTTTTAGGACTAGGGGAGACCCAGTACTTC. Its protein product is CASSFLGLGETQYF.

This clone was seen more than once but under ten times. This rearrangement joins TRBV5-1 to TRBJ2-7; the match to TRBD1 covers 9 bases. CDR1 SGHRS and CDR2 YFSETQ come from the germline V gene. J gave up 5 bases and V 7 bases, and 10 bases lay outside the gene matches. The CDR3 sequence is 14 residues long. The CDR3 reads CASATGTGLDEQYF. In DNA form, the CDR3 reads TGCGCCAGCGCCACCGGGACAGGGCTCGACGAGCAGTACTTC.